One and the same sample provided the 32 T cell receptor beta chains below, sequenced in a study of blood T cell repertoires in COVID-19. The method was immunoSEQ multiplex PCR; TCRdb's version includes in-frame clones alone and lacks a portion of them. This sample has 300,000 to 400,000 clones, with 85% found just once. The sample consisted of PBMCs or T cells enriched from blood (not recorded which). These receptors originate from a woman between 25 and 40 years old who had been exposed to COVID-19.

The chain combines TRBV12-5 with TRBJ2-1; D remains ambiguous. The CDR3 consists of 11 residues. CDR1 and CDR2 from the germline V gene are LGHNT and FRNRAP. Trimming pared 6 bases from V and 8 bases from J, leaving 8 bases between. The CDR3 region is CASGYRDEQFF. The CDR3 nucleotides are TGTGCTAGTGGCTACCGCGATGAGCAGTTCTTC.

The chain employs TRBV6-5 and TRBJ2-7, with a possible D match to TRBD1 (5 bases). The V and J ends lost 4 bases and 3 bases respectively, with 13 bases between them. The CDR3 extends over 14 amino acids. Germline V gene data show CDR1 as MNHEY and CDR2 as SVGAGI. CDR3 in DNA: TGTGCCAGCAGTTTCAGGGTCACTTACTACGAGCAGTACTTC. It translates to CASSFRVTYYEQYF.

The chain has TRBV5-1 and TRBJ2-7; TRBD2 agrees at 14 bases. The V gene end was trimmed by 0 bases and the J gene end by 7 bases; junction bases not matched to a gene: 9. The CDR3 covers 17 residues. Germline V lookup: CDR1 SGHRS, CDR2 YFSETQ. This CDR3 reads CASSLDQTSGRAGEQYF. In nucleotides, the CDR3 is TGCGCCAGCAGCTTGGATCAGACTAGCGGGAGGGCAGGGGAGCAGTACTTC. Filled out from reference TRBV5-1 and TRBJ2-7, the complete variable domain reads KAGVTQTPRYLIKTRGQQVTLSCSPISGHRSVSWYQQTPGQGLQFLFEYFSETQRNKGNFPGRFSGRQFSNSRSEMNVSTLELGDSALYLCASSLDQTSGRAGEQYFGPGTRLTVT.

This clone has just one count. The chain uses TRBV15 and TRBJ2-2; weak D call: TRBD1 (7 bases). The CDR3 sequence is 15 residues long. Germline V gene lookup returns CDR1 LNHNV and CDR2 YYDKDF (reference sequence). The V end lost 0 bases, the J end lost 4 bases, and 9 bases lay between the germline ends. The CDR3 sequence is CATSRDQGGTGELFF. CDR3 DNA: TGTGCCACCAGCAGAGATCAGGGGGGCACCGGGGAGCTGTTTTTT.

The V call is TRBV6-5, the J call TRBJ1-6, with D hard to call. V was pared by 1 base and J by 7 bases, with 14 bases between. CDR1 is MNHEY, CDR2 SVGAGI, per germline. This CDR3 is built from 16 residues. In nucleotides, the CDR3 is TGTGCCAGCAGTTACTTTTCCTTTGCGCGGAATTCACCCCTCCACTTT. This codes for CASSYFSFARNSPLHF.

V gene TRBV5-1 combines with J gene TRBJ1-1; possible D gene TRBD1, 6 bases. Germline V gene sequence: CDR1 SGHRS, CDR2 YFSETQ. V was shortened by 7 bases and J by 5 bases, with 12 bases between the two germline ends. The CDR3 has 12 amino acids. For the CDR3, the DNA is TGCGCCAGCGAGGGGGAAGGAACTGAAGCTTTCTTT. It encodes CASEGEGTEAFF.

The chain is built from TRBV11-2 and TRBJ2-5; D ambiguous. The germline CDR1 and CDR2 sequences are SGHAT and FQNNGV. The CDR3 spans 12 residues. Trimming took off 7 bases at V and 5 bases at J, with 11 bases between the two ends. The CDR3 DNA reads TGTGCCAGCACCGCTTTTCAGGAGACCCAGTACTTC. Protein sequence: CASTAFQETQYF. Filled out from reference TRBV11-2 and TRBJ2-5, the complete variable domain reads EAGVAQSPRYKIIEKRQSVAFWCNPISGHATLYWYQQILGQGPKLLIQFQNNGVVDDSQLPKDRFSAERLKGVDSTLKIQPAKLEDSAVYLCASTAFQETQYFGPGTRLLVL.

CDR3 loop: CAWVRFGTSGREQYF. Written as DNA, the CDR3 is TGTGCCTGGGTACGATTCGGGACTAGCGGAAGGGAGCAGTACTTC. V and J are TRBV30 and TRBJ2-7, with TRBD2 identical over 11 bases. The trim removed 5 bases at V and 7 bases at J, leaving 13 bases unmatched. The CDR3 length is 15 residues. Germline loops: CDR1 GTSNPN, CDR2 SVGIG (reference sequence).

V usage is TRBV25-1 and J usage is TRBJ1-4; D call uncertain. CDR1 and CDR2 from the germline V gene are MGHDK and SYGVNS. CDR3 length: 11 residues. The V end lost 10 bases, the J end lost 4 bases, and 7 bases lay between the germline ends. The CDR3 DNA reads as TGTGCCACCGGTCATAATGAAAAACTGTTTTTT. It encodes CATGHNEKLFF.

This chain connects TRBV14 to TRBJ2-4; D is perhaps TRBD1 (6 bases). The CDR3 totals 14 residues. V was pared by 1 base and J by 9 bases, with 13 bases between. Germline V gene sequence: CDR1 SGHDN, CDR2 FVKESK. The CDR3 coding sequence is TGTGCCAGCAGCCAAGGAGGACAGAGGGGCATTCAGTACTTC. This gives the protein CASSQGGQRGIQYF.

The chain employs TRBV27 and TRBJ2-1; no reliable D call. Germline CDR1 is MNHEY and CDR2 is SMNVEV (reference sequence). The CDR3 consists of 13 residues. Between the trimmed V and J ends, which lost 5 bases and 8 bases, there was a span of 13 bases. CDR3 nucleotide sequence: TGTGCCAGCAGTCCTCGTATCCGGGATGAGCAGTTCTTC. Amino acids: CASSPRIRDEQFF.

This chain uses TRBV18 with TRBJ2-7; D possibly corresponds to TRBD2 (6 bases). The CDR3 contains 13 residues. The V gene's germline CDR1 is KGHSH and CDR2 LQKENI. Trimming cost V 3 bases and J 7 bases, with 13 bases left between them. CDR3 nucleotides: TGTGCCAGCTCACCCGAAGTTCGGGGGGAGCAGTACTTC. Its protein is CASSPEVRGEQYF.

The genes are TRBV30 and TRBJ1-2, with 9 bases fitting TRBD1. The germline V gene encodes CDR1 GTSNPN and CDR2 SVGIG (reference sequence). The CDR3 has 15 residues. V was clipped by 3 bases and J by 4 bases; unmatched bases: 9. The CDR3 loop reads CAWRAGTGSFYGYTF. The CDR3 bases are TGTGCCTGGAGGGCCGGGACAGGGTCCTTCTATGGCTACACCTTC.

The gene calls are TRBV28 and TRBJ2-7; D ambiguous. The V and J ends lost 2 bases and 2 bases respectively, with 4 bases between them. CDR1 is MDHEN, CDR2 SYDVKM, per germline. This CDR3 is 12 amino acids long. The CDR3 DNA reads TGTGCCAGCAGTTTAGACACCTACGAGCAGTACTTC. Protein sequence: CASSLDTYEQYF.

V and J are TRBV20-1 and TRBJ2-3; D may be TRBD2 (6 bases). The V gene's germline CDR1 is DFQATT and CDR2 SNEGSKA (reference sequence). The V gene lost 5 bases and the J gene lost 5 bases, with 8 bases spanning the gap. This CDR3 region has 11 residues. CDR3 DNA sequence: TGCAGTGCTGGAGCGGGAGATACGCAGTATTTT. It is translated as CSAGAGDTQYF.

The gene calls are TRBV28 and TRBJ1-6; the D gene is possibly TRBD1 (6 bases). Between the trimmed V and J ends, which lost 3 bases and 9 bases, there was a span of 15 bases. Germline lookup yields CDR1 MDHEN and CDR2 SYDVKM. The CDR3 runs 15 residues. The CDR3 DNA sequence: TGTGCCAGCAGTTTCACAGGGCCCCAGGGTTCACCCCTCCACTTT. This translates into CASSFTGPQGSPLHF.

In its sample, this clone was seen a few times. The chain uses TRBV7-2 and TRBJ2-1; perhaps TRBD1 as D (5 bases). The germline gives CDR1 SGHTA, CDR2 FQGNSA. The CDR3 loop spans 15 amino acids. Trimming took 5 bases from V and 8 from J, leaving 19 bases between them. The CDR3 sequence is CASSLGQGFGHEQFF. The CDR3 region has the DNA TGTGCCAGCAGCCTGGGGCAGGGTTTTGGGCATGAGCAGTTCTTC.

This clone was counted a single time. The chain combines TRBV12-3 or TRBV12-4 with TRBJ1-6, with a weak D call TRBD1 (5 bases). CDR3 length: 13 amino acids. The V and J ends lost 5 bases and 5 bases respectively, with 7 bases between them. The CDR3 loop is CASSTTDNSPLHF. The CDR3 region has the DNA TGTGCCAGCAGTACGACAGATAATTCACCCCTCCACTTT.

The rearrangement joins TRBV5-1 to TRBJ1-6, with D unresolved. Trimming removed 0 bases from V and 10 bases from J, with 14 bases in between. Per the germline V gene, CDR1 is SGHRS and CDR2 is YFSETQ. The CDR3 extends over 15 amino acids. DNA of the CDR3: TGCGCCAGCAGCTTGGAAGGAGGAGTACGGTCACCCCTCCACTTT. Protein sequence: CASSLEGGVRSPLHF. Drawing the rest from reference TRBV5-1 and TRBJ1-6, the complete variable domain is KAGVTQTPRYLIKTRGQQVTLSCSPISGHRSVSWYQQTPGQGLQFLFEYFSETQRNKGNFPGRFSGRQFSNSRSEMNVSTLELGDSALYLCASSLEGGVRSPLHFGNGTRLTVT.

The genes are TRBV9 and TRBJ2-1; TRBD1 agrees at 8 bases. Looked up from germline, CDR1 is SGDLS and CDR2 is YYNGEE. The trim removed 4 bases at V and 10 bases at J, leaving 13 bases unmatched. This CDR3 comprises 15 residues. The CDR3 reads CASSSGQGLNGEQFF. The CDR3 nucleotides are TGTGCCAGCAGCTCAGGACAGGGTCTCAATGGGGAGCAGTTCTTC.

CDR3 nucleotide sequence: TGTGCCAGCAGGGCGGGGATGGGTATGGCCTCTGGAAACACCATATATTTT. This gives the protein CASRAGMGMASGNTIYF. The rearrangement uses TRBV2 and TRBJ1-3; D is ambiguous. The CDR3 sequence is 17 residues long. The ends were cut back, 6 bases at V and 0 bases at J, with 18 bases in the middle. Germline V gene data show CDR1 as SNHLY and CDR2 as FYNNEI.

The chain is built from TRBV24-1 and TRBJ2-7; D uncertain. V lost 2 bases to trimming and J lost 9 bases, with 16 bases between them. CDR1 is KGHDR, CDR2 SFDVKD, per germline. The CDR3 loop spans 14 amino acids. CDR3 loop: CATSDYGQVLGQYF. CDR3 coding DNA: TGTGCCACCAGTGATTACGGCCAGGTCTTGGGGCAGTACTTC.

The V and J genes are TRBV4-1 and TRBJ2-7; 12 bases agree with TRBD2. V dropped 1 base and J dropped 1; count of bases not matched to a gene: 8. In germline, CDR1 is MGHRA, CDR2 YSYEKL. This CDR3 is built from 18 residues. In nucleotides, the CDR3 is TGCGCCAGCAGCCAAGCTTCAATGACTAGCGGGGGTTCCTACGAGCAGTACTTC. It codes for CASSQASMTSGGSYEQYF.

This sequence joins TRBV5-6 and TRBJ1-2; the D gene is possibly TRBD1 (5 bases). V was pared by 3 bases and J by 1 base, with 22 bases between. Germline values: CDR1 SGHDT, CDR2 YYEEEE. The CDR3 is 18 residues long. CDR3 DNA: TGTGCCAGCAGCTCGTATGTCATATCCACAGGCAATAACTATGGCTACACCTTC. Its protein is CASSSYVISTGNNYGYTF. The full variable domain, in which reference TRBV5-6 and TRBJ1-2 provide the parts outside the CDR3, is DAGVTQSPTHLIKTRGQQVTLRCSPKSGHDTVSWYQQALGQGPQFIFQYYEEEERQRGNFPDRFSGHQFPNYSSELNVNALLLGDSALYLCASSSYVISTGNNYGYTFGSGTRLTVV.

This chain links TRBV10-2 with TRBJ2-7; 8 bases agree with TRBD1. CDR1 and CDR2 from the germline V gene are WSHSY and SAAADI. V was pared by 6 bases and J by 3 bases, with 7 bases of the junction left unmatched. The CDR3 runs to 14 residues. The CDR3 region has the DNA TGCGCCAGCAGGACCGGGACAGGTCACTACGAGCAGTACTTC. This encodes CASRTGTGHYEQYF.

V gene TRBV5-1 combines with J gene TRBJ2-1; 11 nucleotides line up with TRBD1. The CDR3 loop spans 15 amino acids. CDR1 is SGHRS and CDR2 is YFSETQ in the germline V gene. Trimming at V came to 4 bases and at J to 6 bases, leaving 6 bases not matched to a gene. The CDR3 DNA reads as TGCGCCAGCAGCCCTCGGACAGGGGGCTCCAATGAGCAGTTCTTC. Translated, it gives CASSPRTGGSNEQFF.

This chain uses TRBV20-1 with TRBJ2-2; D is undetermined. This CDR3 region has 15 residues. Germline lookup yields CDR1 DFQATT and CDR2 SNEGSKA (reference sequence). V was pared by 3 bases and J by 1 base, with 12 bases between. DNA for the CDR3: TGCAGTGCTAGTCAAACCGAGGAGAACACCGGGGAGCTGTTTTTT. Protein sequence: CSASQTEENTGELFF.

The chain couples TRBV28 to TRBJ1-2; TRBD1 aligns across 8 bases. The CDR3 is 13 amino acids. V was clipped by 6 bases and J by 8 bases; unmatched bases: 8. CDR1 MDHEN and CDR2 SYDVKM come from the germline V gene. DNA for the CDR3: TGTGCCAGCAGCGTGGGACAGGATAAGGGCTACACCTTC. This translates into CASSVGQDKGYTF.

V usage is TRBV3-1 (or the pseudogene TRBV3-2) and J usage is TRBJ1-1; D might be TRBD1 (6 bases). V shed 6 bases and J shed 1 base, with 12 bases lying between them. Germline assignment: CDR1 LGHDT and CDR2 YNNKEL (reference sequence). There are 14 residues in the CDR3. In DNA form, the CDR3 reads TGTGCCAGCAGGCAACAGGGACAGAACACTGAAGCTTTCTTT. This encodes CASRQQGQNTEAFF.

The genes are TRBV19 and TRBJ1-5, with 11 bases lining up with TRBD1. The junction had 4 bases not matched to a gene; V was cut back by 5 bases and J by 4 bases. The CDR3 has 15 amino acids. Germline lookup yields CDR1 LNHDA and CDR2 SQIVND (reference sequence). The chain's CDR3 is CASSLGTGGNQPQHF. The CDR3 coding sequence is TGTGCCAGTAGTCTCGGGACAGGGGGGAATCAGCCCCAGCATTTT.

The V and J genes are TRBV7-9 and TRBJ2-5; D gene ambiguous. Germline CDR1 is SEHNR and CDR2 is FQNEAQ (reference sequence). The CDR3 runs to 16 residues. Trimming cost V 1 base and J 5 bases, with 17 bases left between them. CDR3 coding DNA: TGTGCCAGCAGCTTAGGTGGAGCTAGACGAGGTGAGACCCAGTACTTC. Translating gives CASSLGGARRGETQYF.

This chain uses TRBV19 with TRBJ1-2, with 7 bases fitting TRBD1. The V gene end was trimmed by 6 bases and the J gene end by 3 bases; junction bases not matched to a gene: 13. Germline-derived CDR1 and CDR2 are LNHDA and SQIVND (reference sequence). The CDR3 spans 16 residues. This chain's CDR3 is CASRWTGVSKDYGYTF. The CDR3 nucleotides read TGTGCCAGTAGGTGGACAGGCGTAAGTAAGGACTATGGCTACACCTTC.